Listed below are T cell receptor beta chains from one sample, sequenced in a study of response to subunit inactivated influenza vaccine. MiXCR, run by TCRdb on the RT-PCR reads, gives a single entry per CDR3 protein. The table shows a few hundred thousand distinct CDR3 sequences, with around 10% occurring only once. The sample also formed part of further work on T cells expressing NK-cell markers.

This sample comprised PBMCs from blood, obtained on the day of vaccination. The receptors were sampled from a middle-aged man who received an inactivated influenza vaccine. Each CDR3 is given with its conserved first and last residue. A D gene is named only where the DNA matches it firmly. Clone size, where shown, is once, few, many, or a class for clones that have expanded.

TRBD2	TRBJ2-2	-	TRBV7-3	TGTGCCAGCAGCTTATCATCCGCTAGCGGGAGTAGGATTCGGGCCGGGGAGCTGTTTTTT	CASSLSSASGSRIRAGELFF
TRBD2	TRBJ2-7	-	TRBV20-1	TGCAGTGCCAACGGGAGGGGCGTAGTCGAGCAGTACTTC	CSANGRGVVEQYF
-	TRBJ2-5	-	TRBV20-1	TGCAGTGCTAGACAATACCTTTCGAGTGGAGAGACCCAGTACTTC	CSARQYLSSGETQYF
-	TRBJ2-3	few	TRBV4-2	TGTGCCAGCAGCCAAGACTTCAACCAAGGCACAGATACGCAGTATTTT	CASSQDFNQGTDTQYF
-	TRBJ2-5	few	TRBV10-1	TGCGCCAGCAGTGAGTCCGGGCAGCAAGAGACCCAGTACTTC	CASSESGQQETQYF
-	TRBJ1-1	-	TRBV7-2	TGTGCTATCCAGCGCATGGGCAGGACGAACACTGAAGCTTTCTTT	CAIQRMGRTNTEAFF
TRBD1	TRBJ1-5	-	TRBV12-3/TRBV12-4	TGTGCCAGCAGAGCAGACAGGGGGAGCTATCAGCCCCAGCATTTT	CASRADRGSYQPQHF
-	TRBJ2-4	few	TRBV3-1	TGTGCCAGCAGCCCACTTCCCCGGGTCCCACTAGCCAAAAACATTCAGTACTTC	CASSPLPRVPLAKNIQYF
TRBD1	TRBJ1-5	-	TRBV12-3/TRBV12-4	TGTGCCAGCAGTTTAGCGCATAGCACAGGGGGTGATAGTCAGCCCCAGCATTTT	CASSLAHSTGGDSQPQHF
TRBD1	TRBJ2-5	few	TRBV6-2/TRBV6-3	TGTACTACAGGGGCTCGGGAGACCCAGTACTTC	CTTGARETQYF
-	TRBJ1-4	-	TRBV18	TGTGCCAGCTCACGCTCCCGGGCCACTAATGAAAAACTGTTTTTT	CASSRSRATNEKLFF
TRBD1	TRBJ1-4	-	TRBV4-2	TGTGCCAGCAGGGTACAGGGGCCTAATGAAAAACTGTTTTTT	CASRVQGPNEKLFF
-	TRBJ2-3	-	TRBV15	TGTGCCACCAGCAGAGTCGACACAGATACGCAGTATTTT	CATSRVDTDTQYF
-	TRBJ2-4	-	TRBV7-2	TGTGCCAGCAGCTCCGGGGTTAACACCAACATTCAGTACTTC	CASSSGVNTNIQYF
TRBD1	TRBJ2-1	-	TRBV9	TGTGCCAGCAGCACACCCCTGGGGACAGACCTCTCCTACAATGAGCAGTTCTTC	CASSTPLGTDLSYNEQFF
-	TRBJ2-1	-	TRBV25-1	TGTGCCAGCAGTGAACAGGTACTTGATGAGCAGTTCTTC	CASSEQVLDEQFF
-	TRBJ2-4	-	TRBV5-6	TGTGCCAGCAGCTGGACAGAGTTAGCCAAAAACATTCAGTACTTC	CASSWTELAKNIQYF
TRBD2	TRBJ2-1	-	TRBV28	TGTGCCAGCAGTTTGCCCGGACTAGCAGGCAATGAGCAGTTCTTC	CASSLPGLAGNEQFF
TRBD1	TRBJ2-7	-	TRBV3-1	TGTGCCAGCAGCCAAGGGGGGACAGGGGGCTTCGACGAGCAGTACTTC	CASSQGGTGGFDEQYF
TRBD1	TRBJ1-5	few	TRBV6-2/TRBV6-3	TGTGCCAGCAAGATCGACAGGGTAAGTCAGCCCCAGCATTTT	CASKIDRVSQPQHF
-	TRBJ2-2	few	TRBV5-1	TGCGCCAGCAGCTTGGAGATCACCGGGGAGCTGTTTTTT	CASSLEITGELFF
-	TRBJ1-5	few	TRBV12-3/TRBV12-4	TGTGCCAGCAGTTTGTATAGCTACTATAGCAATCAGCCCCAGCATTTT	CASSLYSYYSNQPQHF
-	TRBJ1-5	few	TRBV12-3/TRBV12-4	TGTGCCAGCAGTCTCAGCTCGGTGAGCAATCAGCCCCAGCATTTT	CASSLSSVSNQPQHF
-	TRBJ1-6	few	TRBV12-3/TRBV12-4	TGTGCCAGCAGTTTTTATGGGACCTATAATTCACCCCTCCACTTT	CASSFYGTYNSPLHF
TRBD1	TRBJ2-7	few	TRBV20-1	TGCAGTGCTAGAGGCGGCAGGGGGCTCGAGCAGTACTTC	CSARGGRGLEQYF
-	TRBJ2-7	few	TRBV7-9	TGTGCCAGCAGCAGGACTGTAGTCTACGAGCAGTACTTC	CASSRTVVYEQYF
TRBD2	TRBJ2-7	few	TRBV20-1	TGCAGTGTACGGCGGGAGATTTACGAGCAGTACTTC	CSVRREIYEQYF
-	TRBJ1-1	-	TRBV9	TGTGCCAGCAGCGTTGAGTTGCGGAACACTGAAGCTTTCTTT	CASSVELRNTEAFF
TRBD2	TRBJ2-5	few	TRBV20-1	TGCAGTGCGACCGGGACTAGCGGGAGCTTGCGAGAGACCCAGTACTTC	CSATGTSGSLRETQYF
TRBD1	TRBJ2-5	-	TRBV6-5	TGTGCCAGCAGTTACCCGGGACAGGGCGTCGAGACCCAGTACTTC	CASSYPGQGVETQYF
-	TRBJ1-6	-	TRBV5-1	TGCGCCAGCAGCTTGATTCAAGATTCACCCCTCCACTTT	CASSLIQDSPLHF
-	TRBJ2-5	-	TRBV6-2/TRBV6-3	TGTGCCAGCAGAAGGGACCCCTCGGAGACCCAGTACTTC	CASRRDPSETQYF
-	TRBJ2-3	-	TRBV29-1	TGCAGCGATGGGACTTCCACAGGTATTGATACGCAGTATTTT	CSDGTSTGIDTQYF
TRBD1	TRBJ2-7	-	TRBV7-6	TGTGCCAGCAGCTTGACAGGGGGCCGAAGCGAGCAGTACTTC	CASSLTGGRSEQYF
-	TRBJ2-1	few	TRBV20-1	TGCAGTGCTAGAGGTAGACTAGGTCTGATCGGTGAGCAGTTCTTC	CSARGRLGLIGEQFF
TRBD1	TRBJ2-5	few	TRBV12-3/TRBV12-4	TGTGCCAGCAGTCGACCGGGACAGGGGGAAGAGACCCAGTACTTC	CASSRPGQGEETQYF
TRBD1	TRBJ2-4	-	TRBV5-1	TGCGCCAGCAGCTTTGGACAGGGGGCTAGTACGGCCAAAAACATTCAGTACTTC	CASSFGQGASTAKNIQYF
-	TRBJ2-5	few	TRBV7-2	TGTGCCAGCAAGCAGGGAAGCTTCCAAGAGACCCAGTACTTC	CASKQGSFQETQYF
-	TRBJ1-2	many	TRBV5-1	TGCGCCAGCAGCTTGGAACCGCTCGGGGGCTATGGCTACACCTTC	CASSLEPLGGYGYTF
TRBD1	TRBJ2-7	few	TRBV20-1	TGCAGTGCCGTGATCGGGACAGGGCTCTACGAGCAGTACTTC	CSAVIGTGLYEQYF
TRBD2	TRBJ2-1	-	TRBV7-9	TGTGCCAGCAGCCCTAGCCGGGGGGTCTACAATGAGCAGTTCTTC	CASSPSRGVYNEQFF
-	TRBJ1-4	few	TRBV5-6	TGTGCCAGCAGCTGGGGAAAGTTGGAAAAACTGTTTTTT	CASSWGKLEKLFF
TRBD1	TRBJ1-5	-	TRBV20-1	TGCAGTGCCGAGACCGGGACAGGGGGCGTTCAGCCCCAGCATTTT	CSAETGTGGVQPQHF
TRBD2	TRBJ2-1	few	TRBV5-1	TGCGCCAGCAGCTTGGGTGCGGGAGGGCCCCTCAATGAGCAGTTCTTC	CASSLGAGGPLNEQFF